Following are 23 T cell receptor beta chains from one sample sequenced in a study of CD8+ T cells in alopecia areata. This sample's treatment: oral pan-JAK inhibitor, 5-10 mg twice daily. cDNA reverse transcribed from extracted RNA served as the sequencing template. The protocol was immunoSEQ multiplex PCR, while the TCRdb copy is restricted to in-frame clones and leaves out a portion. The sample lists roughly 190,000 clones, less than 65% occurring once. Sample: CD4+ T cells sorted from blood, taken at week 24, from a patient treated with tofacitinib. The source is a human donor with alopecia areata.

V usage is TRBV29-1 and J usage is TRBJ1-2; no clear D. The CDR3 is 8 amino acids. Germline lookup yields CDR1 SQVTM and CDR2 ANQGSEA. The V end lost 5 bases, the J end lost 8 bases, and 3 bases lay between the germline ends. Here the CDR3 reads CSVTGYTF. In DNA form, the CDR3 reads TGCAGCGTTACGGGCTACACCTTC. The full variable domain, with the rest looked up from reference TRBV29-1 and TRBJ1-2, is SAVISQKPSRDICQRGTSLTIQCQVDSQVTMMFWYRQQPGQSLTLIATANQGSEATYESGFVIDKFPISRPNLTFSTLTVSNMSPEDSSIYLCSVTGYTFGSGTRLTVV.

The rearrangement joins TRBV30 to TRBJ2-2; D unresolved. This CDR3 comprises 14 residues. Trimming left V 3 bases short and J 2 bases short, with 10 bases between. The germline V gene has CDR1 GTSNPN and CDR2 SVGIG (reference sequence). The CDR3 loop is CAWRVILNTGELFF. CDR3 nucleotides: TGTGCCTGGAGGGTAATACTTAACACCGGGGAGCTGTTTTTT.

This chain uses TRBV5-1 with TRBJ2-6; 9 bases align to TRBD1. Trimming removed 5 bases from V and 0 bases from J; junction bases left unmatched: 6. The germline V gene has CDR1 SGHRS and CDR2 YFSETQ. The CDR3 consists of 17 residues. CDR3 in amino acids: CASRIGQGSSGANVLTF. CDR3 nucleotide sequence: TGCGCCAGCAGGATAGGACAGGGGAGCTCTGGGGCCAACGTCCTGACTTTC.

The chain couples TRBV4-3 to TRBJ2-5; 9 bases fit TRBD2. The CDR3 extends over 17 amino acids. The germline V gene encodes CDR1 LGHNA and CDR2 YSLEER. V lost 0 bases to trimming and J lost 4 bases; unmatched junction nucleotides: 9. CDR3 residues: CASSQDYGRGGRETQYF. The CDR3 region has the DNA TGCGCCAGCAGCCAAGATTACGGGCGGGGGGGCAGAGAGACCCAGTACTTC.

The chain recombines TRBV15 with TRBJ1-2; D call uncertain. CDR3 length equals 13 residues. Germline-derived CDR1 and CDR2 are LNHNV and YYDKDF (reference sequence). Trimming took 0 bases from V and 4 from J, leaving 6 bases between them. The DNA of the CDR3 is TGTGCCACCAGCAGAGATGGGTTCTATGGCTACACCTTC. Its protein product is CATSRDGFYGYTF.

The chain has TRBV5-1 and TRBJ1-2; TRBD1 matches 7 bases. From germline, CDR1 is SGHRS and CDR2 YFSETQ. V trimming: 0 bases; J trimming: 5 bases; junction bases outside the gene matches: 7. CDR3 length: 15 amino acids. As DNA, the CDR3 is TGCGCCAGCAGCTTGGATGGGACAGCATCATATGGCTACACCTTC. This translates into CASSLDGTASYGYTF.

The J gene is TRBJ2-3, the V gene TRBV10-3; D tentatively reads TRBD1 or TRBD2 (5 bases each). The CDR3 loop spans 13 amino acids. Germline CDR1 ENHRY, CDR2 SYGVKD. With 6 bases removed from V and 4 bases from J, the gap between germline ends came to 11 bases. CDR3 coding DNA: TGTGCCATCAGCAGGGACCCCGCAGATACGCAGTATTTT. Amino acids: CAISRDPADTQYF.

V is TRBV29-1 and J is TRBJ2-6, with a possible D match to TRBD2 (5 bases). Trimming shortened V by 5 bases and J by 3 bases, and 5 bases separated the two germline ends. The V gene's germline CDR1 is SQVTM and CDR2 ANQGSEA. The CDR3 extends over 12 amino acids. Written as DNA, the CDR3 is TGCAGCGTTCGGGGTGGGGCCAACGTCCTGACTTTC. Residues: CSVRGGANVLTF.

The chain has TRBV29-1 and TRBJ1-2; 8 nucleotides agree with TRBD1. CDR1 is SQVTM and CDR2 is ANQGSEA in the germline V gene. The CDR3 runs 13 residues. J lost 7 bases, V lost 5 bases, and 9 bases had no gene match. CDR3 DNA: TGCAGCGTTTCCAGGGACAGGCTGGGTGGCTACACCTTC. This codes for CSVSRDRLGGYTF.

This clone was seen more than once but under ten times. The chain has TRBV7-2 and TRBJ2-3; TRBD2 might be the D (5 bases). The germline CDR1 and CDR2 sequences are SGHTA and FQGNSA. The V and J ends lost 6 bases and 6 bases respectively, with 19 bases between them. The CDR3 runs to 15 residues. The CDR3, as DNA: TGTGCCAGCAGTCAACTAGTCCTCAGTACTGATACGCAGTATTTT. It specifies CASSQLVLSTDTQYF. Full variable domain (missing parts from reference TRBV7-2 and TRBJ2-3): GAGVSQSPSNKVTEKGKDVELRCDPISGHTALYWYRQSLGQGLEFLIYFQGNSAPDKSGLPSDRFSAERTGGSVSTLTIQRTQQEDSAVYLCASSQLVLSTDTQYFGPGTRLTVL.

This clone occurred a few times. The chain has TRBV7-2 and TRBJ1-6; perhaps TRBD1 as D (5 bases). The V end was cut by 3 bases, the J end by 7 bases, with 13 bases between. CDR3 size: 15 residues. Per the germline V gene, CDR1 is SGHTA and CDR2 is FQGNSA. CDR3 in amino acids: CASSFSQGGNSPLHF. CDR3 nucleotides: TGTGCCAGCAGCTTTAGCCAGGGAGGGAATTCACCCCTCCACTTT.

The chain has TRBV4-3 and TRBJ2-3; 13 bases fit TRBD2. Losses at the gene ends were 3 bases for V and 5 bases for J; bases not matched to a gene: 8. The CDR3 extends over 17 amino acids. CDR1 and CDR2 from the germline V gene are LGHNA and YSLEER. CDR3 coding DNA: TGCGCCAGCAGCCAGGAACTAGCGGGGGGGCCAGGAGATACGCAGTATTTT. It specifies CASSQELAGGPGDTQYF.

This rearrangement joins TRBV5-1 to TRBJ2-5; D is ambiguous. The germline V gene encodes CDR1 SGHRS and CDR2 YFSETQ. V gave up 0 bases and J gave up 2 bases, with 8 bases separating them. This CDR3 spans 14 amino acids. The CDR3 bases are TGCGCCAGCAGCTTGGGGGCAGTTCAAGAGACCCAGTACTTC. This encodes CASSLGAVQETQYF. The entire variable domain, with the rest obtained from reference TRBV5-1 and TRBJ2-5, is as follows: KAGVTQTPRYLIKTRGQQVTLSCSPISGHRSVSWYQQTPGQGLQFLFEYFSETQRNKGNFPGRFSGRQFSNSRSEMNVSTLELGDSALYLCASSLGAVQETQYFGPGTRLLVL.

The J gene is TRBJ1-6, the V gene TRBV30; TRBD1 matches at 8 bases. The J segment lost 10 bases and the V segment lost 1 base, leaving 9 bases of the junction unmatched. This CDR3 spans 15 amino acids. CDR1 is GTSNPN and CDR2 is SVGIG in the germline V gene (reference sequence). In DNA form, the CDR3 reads TGTGCCTGGAGTGAACGGACAGGGCGTCGGTCACCCCTCCACTTT. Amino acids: CAWSERTGRRSPLHF.

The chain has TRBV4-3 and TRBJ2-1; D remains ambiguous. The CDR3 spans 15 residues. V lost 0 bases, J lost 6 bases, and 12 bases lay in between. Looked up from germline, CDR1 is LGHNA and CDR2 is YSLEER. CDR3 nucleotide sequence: TGCGCCAGCAGCCAAGACTTAAAGGGCCTCAATGAGCAGTTCTTC. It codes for CASSQDLKGLNEQFF.

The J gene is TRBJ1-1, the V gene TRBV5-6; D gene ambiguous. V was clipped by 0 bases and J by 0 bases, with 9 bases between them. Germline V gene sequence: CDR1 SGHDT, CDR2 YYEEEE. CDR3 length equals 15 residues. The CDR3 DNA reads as TGTGCCAGCAGCTTGGTTGTCTCACTGAACACTGAAGCTTTCTTT. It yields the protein CASSLVVSLNTEAFF. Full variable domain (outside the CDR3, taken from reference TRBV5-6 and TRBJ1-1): DAGVTQSPTHLIKTRGQQVTLRCSPKSGHDTVSWYQQALGQGPQFIFQYYEEEERQRGNFPDRFSGHQFPNYSSELNVNALLLGDSALYLCASSLVVSLNTEAFFGQGTRLTVV.

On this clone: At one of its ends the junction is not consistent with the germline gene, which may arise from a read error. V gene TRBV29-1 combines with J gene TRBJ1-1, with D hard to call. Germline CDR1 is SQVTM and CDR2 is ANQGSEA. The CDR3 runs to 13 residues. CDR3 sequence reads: CSVEGNMNTEAFF. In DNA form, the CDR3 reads TGCAGCGTCGAAGGGAACATGAACACTGAAGCTTTCTTT.

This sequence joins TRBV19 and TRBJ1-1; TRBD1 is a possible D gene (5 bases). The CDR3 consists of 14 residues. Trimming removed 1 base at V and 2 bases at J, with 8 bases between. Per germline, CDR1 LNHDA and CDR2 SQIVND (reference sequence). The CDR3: CASSIGQRNTEAFF. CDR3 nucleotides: TGTGCCAGTAGTATAGGACAGAGAAACACTGAAGCTTTCTTT. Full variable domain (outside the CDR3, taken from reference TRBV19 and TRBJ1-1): DGGITQSPKYLFRKEGQNVTLSCEQNLNHDAMYWYRQDPGQGLRLIYYSQIVNDFQKGDIAEGYSVSREKKESFPLTVTSAQKNPTAFYLCASSIGQRNTEAFFGQGTRLTVV.

CDR3: CSLIGTSRETQYF. The CDR3 bases are TGCAGCCTTATTGGGACTAGCCGGGAGACCCAGTACTTC. The genes are TRBV29-1 and TRBJ2-5, with 9 bases matching TRBD2. The length of the CDR3 is 13 residues. The trim removed 8 bases at V and 5 bases at J, leaving 9 bases unmatched. Germline V gives CDR1 SQVTM, CDR2 ANQGSEA.

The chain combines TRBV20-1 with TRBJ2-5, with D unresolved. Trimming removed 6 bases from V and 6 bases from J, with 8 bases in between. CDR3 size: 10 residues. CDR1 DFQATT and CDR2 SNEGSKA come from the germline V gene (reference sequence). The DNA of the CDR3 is TGCAGTGCCCCTCAGAAGACCCAGTACTTC. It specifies CSAPQKTQYF.

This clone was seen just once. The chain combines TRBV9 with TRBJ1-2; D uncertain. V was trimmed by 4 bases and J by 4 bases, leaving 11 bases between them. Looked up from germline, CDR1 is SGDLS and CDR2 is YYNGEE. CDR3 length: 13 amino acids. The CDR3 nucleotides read TGTGCCAGCAGCCCGCGGGGTTTCTATGGCTACACCTTC. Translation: CASSPRGFYGYTF.

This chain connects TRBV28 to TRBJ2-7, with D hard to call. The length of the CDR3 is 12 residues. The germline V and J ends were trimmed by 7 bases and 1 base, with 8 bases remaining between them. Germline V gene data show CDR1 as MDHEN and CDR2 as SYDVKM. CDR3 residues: CASTASSYEQYF. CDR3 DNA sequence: TGTGCCAGCACCGCCAGTTCCTACGAGCAGTACTTC.

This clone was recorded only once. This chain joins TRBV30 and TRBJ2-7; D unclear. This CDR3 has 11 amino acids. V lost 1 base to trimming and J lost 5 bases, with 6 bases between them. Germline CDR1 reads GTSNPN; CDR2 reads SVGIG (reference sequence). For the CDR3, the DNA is TGTGCCTGGAGTGGGGAAAACGAGCAGTACTTC. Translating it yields CAWSGENEQYF.